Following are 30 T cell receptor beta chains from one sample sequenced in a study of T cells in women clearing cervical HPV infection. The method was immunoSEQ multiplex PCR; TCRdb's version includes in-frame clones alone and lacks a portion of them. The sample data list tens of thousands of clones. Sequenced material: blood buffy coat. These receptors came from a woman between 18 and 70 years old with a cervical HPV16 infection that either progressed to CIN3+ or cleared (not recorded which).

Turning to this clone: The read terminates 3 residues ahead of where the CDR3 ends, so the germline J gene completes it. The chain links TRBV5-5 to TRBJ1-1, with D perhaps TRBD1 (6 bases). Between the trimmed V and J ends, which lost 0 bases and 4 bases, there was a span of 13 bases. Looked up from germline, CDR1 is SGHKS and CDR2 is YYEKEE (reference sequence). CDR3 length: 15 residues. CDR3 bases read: TGTGCCAGCAGCTTGGGGGCAGGGGTTAGCACTGAA. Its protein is CASSLGAGVSTE. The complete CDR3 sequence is CASSLGAGVSTEAFF.

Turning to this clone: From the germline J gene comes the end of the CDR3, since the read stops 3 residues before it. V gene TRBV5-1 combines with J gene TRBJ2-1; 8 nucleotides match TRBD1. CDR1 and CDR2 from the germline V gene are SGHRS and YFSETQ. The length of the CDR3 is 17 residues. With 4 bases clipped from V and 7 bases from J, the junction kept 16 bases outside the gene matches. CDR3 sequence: CASSLFLKTGALNEQFF. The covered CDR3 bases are TGCGCCAGCAGCCTGTTTCTTAAGACAGGGGCTTTGAATGAG.

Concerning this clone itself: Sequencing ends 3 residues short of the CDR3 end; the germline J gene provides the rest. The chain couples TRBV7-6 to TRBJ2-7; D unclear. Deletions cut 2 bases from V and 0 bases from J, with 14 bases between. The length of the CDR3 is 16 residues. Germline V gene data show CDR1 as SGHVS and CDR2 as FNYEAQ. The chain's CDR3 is CASSLTRRASSYEQYF. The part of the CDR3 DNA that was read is TGTGCCAGCAGCTTAACACGGCGTGCTAGCTCCTACGAG.

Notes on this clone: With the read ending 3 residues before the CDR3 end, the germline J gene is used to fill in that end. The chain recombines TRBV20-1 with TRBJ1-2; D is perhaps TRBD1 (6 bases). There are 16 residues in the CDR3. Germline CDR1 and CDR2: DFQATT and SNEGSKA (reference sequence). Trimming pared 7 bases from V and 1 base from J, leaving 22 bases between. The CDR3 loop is CSVSQGPEQYNYGYTF. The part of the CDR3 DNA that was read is TGCAGTGTTTCCCAGGGGCCAGAGCAATATAACTATGGC.

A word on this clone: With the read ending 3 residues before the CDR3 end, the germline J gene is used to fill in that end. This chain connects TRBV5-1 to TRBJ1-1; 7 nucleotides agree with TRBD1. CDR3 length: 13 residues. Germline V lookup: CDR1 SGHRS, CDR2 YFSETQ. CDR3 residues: CASSWGWDREAFF. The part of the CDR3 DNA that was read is TGCGCCAGCAGCTGGGGATGGGACAGAGAA.

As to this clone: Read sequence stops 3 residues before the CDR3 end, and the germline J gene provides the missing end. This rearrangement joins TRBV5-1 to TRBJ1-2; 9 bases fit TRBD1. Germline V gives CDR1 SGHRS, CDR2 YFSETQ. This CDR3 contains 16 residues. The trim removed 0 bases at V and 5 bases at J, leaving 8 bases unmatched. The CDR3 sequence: CASSLAGTGFGYGYTF. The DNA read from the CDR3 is TGCGCCAGCAGCTTGGCCGGGACAGGGTTTGGGTATGGC.

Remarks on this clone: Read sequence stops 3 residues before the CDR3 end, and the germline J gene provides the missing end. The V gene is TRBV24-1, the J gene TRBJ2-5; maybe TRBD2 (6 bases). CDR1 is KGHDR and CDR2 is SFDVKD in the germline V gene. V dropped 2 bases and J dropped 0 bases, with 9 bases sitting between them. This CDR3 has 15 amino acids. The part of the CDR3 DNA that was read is TGTGCCACCAGTGATTCGGGGGAATACCAAGAGACC. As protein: CATSDSGEYQET. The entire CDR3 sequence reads CATSDSGEYQETQYF.

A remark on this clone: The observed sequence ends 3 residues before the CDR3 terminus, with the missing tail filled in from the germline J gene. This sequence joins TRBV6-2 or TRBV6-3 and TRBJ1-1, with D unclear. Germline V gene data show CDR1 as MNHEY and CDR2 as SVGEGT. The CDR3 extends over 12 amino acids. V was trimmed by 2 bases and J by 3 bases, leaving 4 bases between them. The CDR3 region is CASSYRYTEAFF. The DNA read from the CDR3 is TGTGCCAGCAGTTACAGGTACACTGAA.

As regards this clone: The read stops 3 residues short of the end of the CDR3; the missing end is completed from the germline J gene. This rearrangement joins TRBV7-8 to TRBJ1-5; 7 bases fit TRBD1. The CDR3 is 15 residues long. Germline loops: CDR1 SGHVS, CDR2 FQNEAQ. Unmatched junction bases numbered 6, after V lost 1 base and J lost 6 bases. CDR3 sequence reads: CASSLGGQKAQPQHF. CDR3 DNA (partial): TGTGCCAGCAGCTTAGGGGGACAGAAGGCTCAGCCC.

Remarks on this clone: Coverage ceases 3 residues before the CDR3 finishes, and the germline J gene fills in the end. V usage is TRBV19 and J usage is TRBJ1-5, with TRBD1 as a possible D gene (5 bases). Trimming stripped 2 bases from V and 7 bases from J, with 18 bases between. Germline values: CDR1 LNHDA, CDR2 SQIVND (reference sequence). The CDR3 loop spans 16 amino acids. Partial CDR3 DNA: TGTGCCAGTAGTATAACGAGGGGTATTTCTAAACAGCCC. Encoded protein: CASSITRGISKQP. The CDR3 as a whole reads CASSITRGISKQPQHF.

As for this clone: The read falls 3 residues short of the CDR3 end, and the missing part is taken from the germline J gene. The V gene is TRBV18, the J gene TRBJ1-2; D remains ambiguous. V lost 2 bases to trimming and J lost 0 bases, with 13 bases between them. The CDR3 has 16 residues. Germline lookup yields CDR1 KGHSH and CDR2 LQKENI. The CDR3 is CASSPGSAGTNYGYTF. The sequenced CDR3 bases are TGTGCCAGCTCACCAGGGAGCGCGGGGACTAACTATGGC.

The CDR3: CASQDRGGQPQHF. CDR3 DNA, as far as it was read: TGTGCCAGCCAAGACAGGGGCGGTCAGCCC. The V call is TRBV2, the J call TRBJ1-5, with TRBD1 matching 8 bases. The read ends 3 residues shy of where the CDR3 ends; the end is completed using the germline J gene. The CDR3 runs to 13 residues. In germline, CDR1 is SNHLY, CDR2 FYNNEI. The V segment lost 8 bases and the J segment 6 bases; nucleotides outside the gene matches: 6.

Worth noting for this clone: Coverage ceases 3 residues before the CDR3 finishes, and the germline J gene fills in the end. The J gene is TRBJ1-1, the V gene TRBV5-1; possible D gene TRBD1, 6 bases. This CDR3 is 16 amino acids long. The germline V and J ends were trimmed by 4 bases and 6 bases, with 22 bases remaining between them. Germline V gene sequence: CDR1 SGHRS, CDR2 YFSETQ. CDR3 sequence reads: CASSISSGTNKAEAFF. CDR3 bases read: TGCGCCAGCAGCATATCTTCCGGGACAAATAAGGCTGAA.

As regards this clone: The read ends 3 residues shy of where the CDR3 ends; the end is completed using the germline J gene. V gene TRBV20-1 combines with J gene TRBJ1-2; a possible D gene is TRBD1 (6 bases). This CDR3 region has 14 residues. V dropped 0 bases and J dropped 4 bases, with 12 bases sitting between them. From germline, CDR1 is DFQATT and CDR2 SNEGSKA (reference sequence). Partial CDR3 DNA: TGCAGTGCTAGAGAAAATACAGGGATCTATGGC. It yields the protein CSARENTGIYG. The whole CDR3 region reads CSARENTGIYGYTF.

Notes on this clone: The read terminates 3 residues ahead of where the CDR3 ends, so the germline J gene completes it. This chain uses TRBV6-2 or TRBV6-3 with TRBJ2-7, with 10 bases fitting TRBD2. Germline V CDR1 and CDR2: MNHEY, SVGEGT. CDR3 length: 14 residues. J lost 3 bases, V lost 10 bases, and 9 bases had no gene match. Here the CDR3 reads CATQRWTSGYEQYF. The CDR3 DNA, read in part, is TGTGCCACCCAAAGGTGGACTAGCGGCTACGAG.

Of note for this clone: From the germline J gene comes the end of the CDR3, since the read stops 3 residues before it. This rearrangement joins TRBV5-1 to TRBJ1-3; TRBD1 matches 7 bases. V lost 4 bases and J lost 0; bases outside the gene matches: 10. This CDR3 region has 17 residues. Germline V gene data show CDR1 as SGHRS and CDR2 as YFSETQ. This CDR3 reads CASSPAGGHRSGNTIYF. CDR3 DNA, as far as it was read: TGCGCCAGCAGCCCAGCAGGGGGACATCGCTCTGGAAACACC.

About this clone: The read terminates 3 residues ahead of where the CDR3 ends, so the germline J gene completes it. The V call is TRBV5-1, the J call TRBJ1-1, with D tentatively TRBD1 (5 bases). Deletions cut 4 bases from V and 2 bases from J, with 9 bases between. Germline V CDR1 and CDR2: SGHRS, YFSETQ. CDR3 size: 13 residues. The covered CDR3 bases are TGCGCCAGCAGCATAGGACATAACACTGAA. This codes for CASSIGHNTE. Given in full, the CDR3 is CASSIGHNTEAFF.

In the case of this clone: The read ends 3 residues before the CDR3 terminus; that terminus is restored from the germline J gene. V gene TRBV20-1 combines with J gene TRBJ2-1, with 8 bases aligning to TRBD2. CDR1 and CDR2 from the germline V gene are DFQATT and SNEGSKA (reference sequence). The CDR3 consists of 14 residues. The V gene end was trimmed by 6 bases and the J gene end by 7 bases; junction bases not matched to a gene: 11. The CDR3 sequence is CSAVGRAKGNEQFF. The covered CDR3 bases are TGCAGTGCGGTCGGGAGGGCCAAGGGGAATGAG.

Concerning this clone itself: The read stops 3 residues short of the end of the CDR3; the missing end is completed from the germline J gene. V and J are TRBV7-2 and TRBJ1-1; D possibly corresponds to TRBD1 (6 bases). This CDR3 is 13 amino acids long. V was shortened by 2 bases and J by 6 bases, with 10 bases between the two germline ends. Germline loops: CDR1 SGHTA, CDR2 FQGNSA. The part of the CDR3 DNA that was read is TGTGCCAGCAGCTTAAACAGGGTGCCTGAA. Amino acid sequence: CASSLNRVPE. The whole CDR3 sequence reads CASSLNRVPEAFF.

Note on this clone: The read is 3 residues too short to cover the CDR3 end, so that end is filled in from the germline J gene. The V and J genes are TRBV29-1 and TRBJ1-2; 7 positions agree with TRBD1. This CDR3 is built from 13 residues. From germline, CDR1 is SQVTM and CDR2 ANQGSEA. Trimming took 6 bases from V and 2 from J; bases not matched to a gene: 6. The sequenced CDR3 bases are TGCAGCGTGCCAGAACAGGGGAACTATGGC. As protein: CSVPEQGNYG. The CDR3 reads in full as CSVPEQGNYGYTF. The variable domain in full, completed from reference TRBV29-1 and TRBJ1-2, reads SAVISQKPSRDICQRGTSLTIQCQVDSQVTMMFWYRQQPGQSLTLIATANQGSEATYESGFVIDKFPISRPNLTFSTLTVSNMSPEDSSIYLCSVPEQGNYGYTFGSGTRLTVV.

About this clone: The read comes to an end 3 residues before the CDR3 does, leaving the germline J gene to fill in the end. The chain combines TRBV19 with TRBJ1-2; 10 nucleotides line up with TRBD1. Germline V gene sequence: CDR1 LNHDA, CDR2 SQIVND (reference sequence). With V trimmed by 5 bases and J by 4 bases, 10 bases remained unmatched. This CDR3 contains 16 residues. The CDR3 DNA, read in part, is TGTGCCAGTAGTTCATTCCGGGACAGGGGATTCTATGGC. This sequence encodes CASSSFRDRGFYG. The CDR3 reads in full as CASSSFRDRGFYGYTF.

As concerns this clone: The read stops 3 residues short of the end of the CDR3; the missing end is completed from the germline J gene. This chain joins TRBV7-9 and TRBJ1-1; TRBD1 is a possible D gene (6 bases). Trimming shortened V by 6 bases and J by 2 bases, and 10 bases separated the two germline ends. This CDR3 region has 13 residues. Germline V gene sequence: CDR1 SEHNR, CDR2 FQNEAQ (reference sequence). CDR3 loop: CASRSGANTEAFF. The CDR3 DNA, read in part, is TGTGCCAGCAGGTCAGGGGCAAACACTGAA.

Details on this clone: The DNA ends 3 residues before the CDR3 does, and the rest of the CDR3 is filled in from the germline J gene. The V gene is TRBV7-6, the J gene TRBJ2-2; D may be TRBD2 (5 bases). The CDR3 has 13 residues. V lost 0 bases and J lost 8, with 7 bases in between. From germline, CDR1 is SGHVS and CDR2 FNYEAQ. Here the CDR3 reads CASSLAPGGELFF. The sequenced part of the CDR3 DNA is TGTGCCAGCAGCTTAGCGCCGGGGGGGGAG.

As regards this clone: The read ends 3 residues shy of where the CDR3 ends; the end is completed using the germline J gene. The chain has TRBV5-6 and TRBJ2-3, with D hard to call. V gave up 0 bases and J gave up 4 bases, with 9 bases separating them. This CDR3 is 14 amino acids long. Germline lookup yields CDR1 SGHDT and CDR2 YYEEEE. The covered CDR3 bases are TGTGCCAGCAGCTTGGGAACGGCGGCAGATACG. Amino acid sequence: CASSLGTAADT. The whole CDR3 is CASSLGTAADTQYF.

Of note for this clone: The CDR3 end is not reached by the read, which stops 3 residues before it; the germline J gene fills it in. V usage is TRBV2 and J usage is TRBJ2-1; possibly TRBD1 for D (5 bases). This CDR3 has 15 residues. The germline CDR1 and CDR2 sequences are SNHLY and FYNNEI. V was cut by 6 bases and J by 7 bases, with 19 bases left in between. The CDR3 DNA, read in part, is TGTGCCAGCAGGGCGGAGAGTACCCCAGGGAATGAG. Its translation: CASRAESTPGNE. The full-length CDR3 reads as CASRAESTPGNEQFF.

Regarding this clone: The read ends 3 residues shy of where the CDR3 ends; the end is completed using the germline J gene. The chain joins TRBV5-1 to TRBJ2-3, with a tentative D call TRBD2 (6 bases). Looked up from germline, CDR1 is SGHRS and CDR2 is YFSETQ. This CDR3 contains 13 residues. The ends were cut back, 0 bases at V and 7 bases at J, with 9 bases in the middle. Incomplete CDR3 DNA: TGCGCCAGCAGCTTGGAGGGACTTAATACG. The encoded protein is CASSLEGLNT. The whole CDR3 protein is CASSLEGLNTQYF.

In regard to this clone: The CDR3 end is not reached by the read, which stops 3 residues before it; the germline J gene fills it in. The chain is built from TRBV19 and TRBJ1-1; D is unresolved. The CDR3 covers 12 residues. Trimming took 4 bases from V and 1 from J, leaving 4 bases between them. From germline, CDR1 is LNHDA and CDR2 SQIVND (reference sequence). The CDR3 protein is CASSTGNTEAFF. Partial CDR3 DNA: TGTGCCAGTAGTACAGGGAACACTGAA.

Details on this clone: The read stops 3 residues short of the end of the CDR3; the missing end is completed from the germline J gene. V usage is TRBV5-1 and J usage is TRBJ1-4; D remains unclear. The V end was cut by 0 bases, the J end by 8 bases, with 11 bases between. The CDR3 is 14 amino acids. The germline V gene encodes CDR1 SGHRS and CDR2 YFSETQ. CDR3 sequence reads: CASSLAEGREKLFF. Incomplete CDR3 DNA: TGCGCCAGCAGCTTGGCGGAAGGGCGCGAAAAA.

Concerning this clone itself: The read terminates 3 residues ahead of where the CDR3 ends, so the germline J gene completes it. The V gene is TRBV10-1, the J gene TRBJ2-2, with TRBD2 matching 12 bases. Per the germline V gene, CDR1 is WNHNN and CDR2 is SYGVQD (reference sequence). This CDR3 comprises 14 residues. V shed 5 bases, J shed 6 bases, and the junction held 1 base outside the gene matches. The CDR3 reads CASSSSGGAGELFF. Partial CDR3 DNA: TGCGCCAGCAGTTCTAGCGGGGGGGCCGGGGAG.

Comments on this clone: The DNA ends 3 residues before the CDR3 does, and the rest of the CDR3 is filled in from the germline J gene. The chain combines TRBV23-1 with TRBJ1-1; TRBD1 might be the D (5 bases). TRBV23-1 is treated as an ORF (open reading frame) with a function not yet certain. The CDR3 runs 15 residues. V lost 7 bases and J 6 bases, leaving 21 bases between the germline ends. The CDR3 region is CASTRWGRPSPEAFF. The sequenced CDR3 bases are TGCGCCAGCACCCGATGGGGCCGCCCTAGTCCTGAA.